The TCR beta chain described here comes from a study of blood T cell repertoires in COVID-19. Study context: COVID-19 samples collected from the United States, Italy and Spain covered acute and convalescent phases. The analysed material was cDNA or gDNA that came from T cells, B-cell-depleted T cells, or PBMCs.

Germline V gives CDR1 SGHRS, CDR2 YFSETQ. The CDR3 spans 16 residues. V gave up 4 bases and J gave up 0 bases; unmatched junction bases: 10. In the authors' methods: Estimation of nucleated cell counts was performed using reference gene primer amplification. Libraries were prepared by immunoSEQ multiplex PCR; TCRdb keeps only in-frame clonotypes and omits some of them. That table supplies the V and J calls and clone size; D and trimming were determined from the DNA. This table holds around 210,000 clones, 80% to 90% found once. Sequences were obtained from peripheral blood. The V call is TRBV5-1, the J call TRBJ2-7, with TRBD2 matching 7 bases. The source is a man aged 18 to 29 with active or convalescent COVID-19. CDR3 DNA: TGCGCCAGCAGCCCGGGTCTAGGACTAGACTCCTACGAGCAGTACTTC. Its protein is CASSPGLGLDSYEQYF.